This T cell receptor (beta chain) originates from a study of PD-L1 blockade in urothelial cancer. Turning to the study itself: Prior exposure to chemotherapy in patients amounted to 0 to 3 regimens received.

Generated by immunoSEQ multiplex PCR, the TCRdb table keeps only in-frame clones and is missing some. This sample has tens of thousands of clones, with roughly 85% found just once. The CDR3 loop spans 17 amino acids. V shed 4 bases, J shed 0 bases, and the junction held 9 bases outside the gene matches. The germline V gene has CDR1 MNHEY and CDR2 SMNVEV (reference sequence). Every patient provided from 1 to 8 samples, collected pretreatment and on-treatment. Details on this clone: Its antigen is unidentified.

Study-wide points: Below-median blood TCR clonality before treatment forecast better survival.

The sequence was obtained from a man in his 60s with urothelial cancer. The chain has TRBV27 and TRBJ1-1; 9 nucleotides match TRBD1. Sequenced here: PBMCs, sampled around atezolizumab (anti-PD-L1) treatment. CDR3 bases: TGTGCCAGCAGTTACACCCCAGGGACAGGGATGAACACTGAAGCTTTCTTT. It translates to CASSYTPGTGMNTEAFF.